This T cell receptor (beta chain) was sequenced for a study of beta chain features in type 1 diabetes. About the research overall: Patients looked much like healthy donors when it came to age, gender and cell yields. Study-wide points: A closer apparent resemblance between naive, central memory and Treg TCRB repertoires was seen in patients than in healthy donors.

This clone showed up just a few times. The antigen remains unidentified. Of the isolated RNA, all was reverse transcribed, and so the sequenced material was expressed TCRB transcripts. Naive, central memory and regulatory T cell samples came to a mean of around 3.5 million reads. Sequencing used immunoSEQ multiplex PCR; TCRdb keeps in-frame clones, though not all of them. Of hundreds of thousands of clones detected, about a sixth appear once; the ten largest clones hold 0.093%. J lost 1 base, V lost 5 bases, and 5 bases had no gene match. CDR1 is SEHNR, CDR2 FQNEAQ, per germline (reference sequence). The CDR3 runs 15 residues.

This receptor was obtained from a man aged 18 to 29 in good health. Sequenced input: naive CD4+ T cells from blood. V and J are TRBV7-9 and TRBJ1-1, with 9 bases lining up with TRBD1. The CDR3 DNA follows: TGTGCCAGCAGCCTGGGGACAGGGACGAACACTGAAGCTTTCTTT. Protein: CASSLGTGTNTEAFF.